This entry concerns a single T cell receptor beta chain. The antigen is unknown. TCRdb's table, derived via immunoSEQ multiplex PCR, lists solely in-frame clones and lacks some. The sample lists roughly 100,000 clones, over 75% occurring once. This CDR3 has 13 residues. V was pared by 0 bases and J by 6 bases, with 8 bases between. The germline V gene encodes CDR1 MNHEY and CDR2 SVGEGT. The record originates from a study of T cell responses to AZD1222 COVID-19 vaccine. Study results and caveats: CD4 TCRs linked to vaccination spanned spike, dominating at 160-218 and 743-854. The study found Spike-specific TCR breadth and depth rose after two AZD1222 doses. A mostly white British donor set with more females was recruited, and clonal diversity was possibly underestimated. Seropositive AZD1222 recipients at baseline numbered only five or six.

The V gene is TRBV6-2 or TRBV6-3, the J gene TRBJ1-2, with unresolved D. The specimen comprised peripheral blood, sampled on day 0 of AZD1222 vaccination. The receptor's source is an adult in good health. This CDR3 reads CASSYSVYNGYTF. CDR3 sequence (DNA): TGTGCCAGCAGTTACTCAGTTTATAATGGCTACACCTTC.